The 13 T cell receptor beta chains presented below share a single source sample, sequenced in a study of shared T cell receptors in the human thymus. Profiled with immunoSEQ multiplex PCR; TCRdb holds only in-frame clones, not every one. This sample carries 700,000 to 750,000 clones, 70% to 90% of them seen once, and the ten largest clones take about 0.0098%. In addition, the sample was reused for a study of human thymus T cells.

The specimen was thymocytes. Every receptor here comes from a girl under three years old with a congenital heart defect.

The J gene is TRBJ1-4, the V gene TRBV4-3; 9 bases are shared with TRBD1. V shed 4 bases, J shed 7 bases, and the junction held 7 bases outside the gene matches. Germline loops: CDR1 LGHNA, CDR2 YSLEER. This CDR3 region has 15 residues. As DNA, the CDR3 is TGCGCCAGCAGCCGAACCGGGACAGGGACTGAAAAACTGTTTTTT. Translation gives CASSRTGTGTEKLFF.

This chain uses TRBV9 with TRBJ1-1; possible D gene TRBD1, 5 bases. The CDR3 is 13 residues long. Trimming removed 3 bases at V and 3 bases at J, with 9 bases between. CDR1 SGDLS and CDR2 YYNGEE come from the germline V gene. The CDR3 nucleotides are TGTGCCAGCAGCGCGGGGGGGTACACTGAAGCTTTCTTT. It encodes CASSAGGYTEAFF.

The V call is TRBV9, the J call TRBJ1-4; the D is unclear. This CDR3 is built from 15 residues. Germline values: CDR1 SGDLS, CDR2 YYNGEE. Trimming took off 1 base at V and 7 bases at J, with 14 bases between the two ends. The CDR3 DNA is TGTGCCAGCAGCGTACTGGGCGTTGATCCTGAAAAACTGTTTTTT. This sequence encodes CASSVLGVDPEKLFF.

The chain joins TRBV7-2 to TRBJ2-5; D gene unclear. V lost 0 bases to trimming and J lost 1 base, with 18 bases between them. Per the germline V gene, CDR1 is SGHTA and CDR2 is FQGNSA. CDR3 length equals 18 residues. The CDR3 nucleotides read TGTGCCAGCAGCTTAGCTCTGTTGGGCCCCCGTCCCCAAGAGACCCAGTACTTC. Its translation is CASSLALLGPRPQETQYF.

This chain joins TRBV4-3 and TRBJ1-4; D is unresolved. The CDR3 consists of 16 residues. Germline CDR1 reads LGHNA; CDR2 reads YSLEER. V gave up 0 bases and J gave up 8 bases, with 16 bases separating them. In nucleotides, the CDR3 is TGCGCCAGCAGCCAAGATGCGGACTTTGTAGTCGAAAAACTGTTTTTT. Protein product: CASSQDADFVVEKLFF.

This chain uses TRBV6-1 with TRBJ2-3; possible D gene TRBD2, 7 bases. The V end was cut by 9 bases, the J end by 2 bases, with 18 bases between. Germline CDR1 and CDR2: MNHNS and SASEGT. The CDR3 contains 15 residues. The CDR3 protein is CARGGVRGNTDTQYF. The CDR3, as DNA: TGTGCCAGGGGGGGGGTGAGGGGGAACACAGATACGCAGTATTTT.

This rearrangement joins TRBV11-3 to TRBJ2-5, with 13 bases fitting TRBD2. V lost 5 bases, J lost 2 bases, and 8 bases stayed unmatched. Germline V gene lookup returns CDR1 SGHNT and CDR2 YENEEA. CDR3 length equals 17 residues. CDR3 sequence reads: CASSPTRTSGGQETQYF. For the CDR3, the DNA is TGTGCCAGCAGCCCGACGCGGACTAGCGGGGGTCAAGAGACCCAGTACTTC.

The rearrangement links TRBV18 to TRBJ2-7; 9 bases map to TRBD2. The CDR3 is made up of 16 amino acids. With 6 bases clipped from V and 4 bases from J, the junction kept 13 bases outside the gene matches. In germline, CDR1 is KGHSH, CDR2 LQKENI. CDR3 bases: TGTGCCAGCTCTCGAAACGTAGGCGGGGGGGCGTACGAGCAGTACTTC. This encodes CASSRNVGGGAYEQYF.

The chain couples TRBV6-6 to TRBJ1-1; D is unresolved. Germline V lookup: CDR1 MNHNY, CDR2 SVGAGI (reference sequence). Trimming shortened V by 8 bases and J by 1 base, and 11 bases separated the two germline ends. The CDR3 sequence is 13 residues long. CDR3 in amino acids: CASGLAQNTEAFF. The CDR3 DNA sequence: TGTGCCAGCGGGTTAGCCCAGAACACTGAAGCTTTCTTT.

The chain uses TRBV5-1 and TRBJ1-2; TRBD1 matches 12 bases. J was trimmed by 7 bases and V by 4 bases; bases with no gene match: 26. Germline V lookup: CDR1 SGHRS, CDR2 YFSETQ. This CDR3 comprises 21 residues. The DNA of the CDR3 is TGCGCCAGCAGCCCCAGCGGGCCGGAAGGCGACGCCTCGGGACAGGGGGCTGGCTACACCTTC. This gives the protein CASSPSGPEGDASGQGAGYTF.

V gene TRBV15 combines with J gene TRBJ1-2; TRBD1 matches 8 bases. V trimming: 3 bases; J trimming: 3 bases; junction bases outside the gene matches: 12. The CDR3 contains 17 residues. The germline CDR1 and CDR2 sequences are LNHNV and YYDKDF (reference sequence). The CDR3 bases are TGTGCCACCAGCAGCCGGGACAGGTGGGTGGACGACTATGGCTACACCTTC. Its protein product is CATSSRDRWVDDYGYTF.

This chain joins TRBV4-1 and TRBJ2-5; 8 bases align to TRBD2. V was clipped by 4 bases and J by 7 bases; unmatched bases: 26. The CDR3 has 20 residues. Germline V CDR1 and CDR2: MGHRA, YSYEKL. CDR3 DNA: TGCGCCAGCAGCCCCAGGCAGGCAGGGACTAGAGGGGGGCCTGCCTGGACCCAGTACTTC. It yields the protein CASSPRQAGTRGGPAWTQYF.

The V gene is TRBV5-8, the J gene TRBJ2-5; 9 bases agree with TRBD2. Germline CDR1 is SGHTS and CDR2 is YDEGEE. Trimming took 0 bases from V and 5 from J; bases not matched to a gene: 5. This CDR3 contains 15 residues. CDR3 sequence: CASSLGLAEGETQYF. The CDR3, as DNA: TGTGCCAGCAGCTTGGGACTAGCGGAGGGGGAGACCCAGTACTTC.